This TCR beta chain is drawn from a study of patients and donors after allogeneic stem cell transplantation. TCRdb used MiXCR to reprocess the RT-PCR reads, holding one entry per CDR3 protein. The table lists about 89,000 distinct CDR3 sequences, around 46% of them singletons. The source of this sequence is a human donor who was either an allogeneic HSCT recipient or a stem cell or donor lymphocyte infusion donor (not recorded which). It is not recorded whose cells these are; they may come from a transplant donor. The sample consisted of blood, either unsorted or a sorted T cell fraction (not recorded which).

This CDR3 is CASSSGLAGYRDEQFF. The CDR3 DNA is TGTGCCAGCAGTTCGGGACTAGCGGGGTACCGCGATGAGCAGTTCTTC. The rearrangement links TRBV6-2 or TRBV6-3 to TRBJ2-1, with 13 bases identical to TRBD2. V was pared by 4 bases and J by 8 bases, with 8 bases of the junction left unmatched. Germline V lookup: CDR1 MNHEY, CDR2 SVGEGT. The CDR3 length is 16 residues.